Presented here are 13 T cell receptor beta chains from one specimen sequenced in a study of Ad26.COV2.S vaccination and SARS-CoV-2 variants. TCRdb keeps only in-frame clones here, not all; method: immunoSEQ multiplex PCR. Of some 350,000 clones in the sample, roughly 90% were seen once. The treatment was: some 20 received Ad26.COV2.S at low or high dose, single or two shots; several received placebo; per-sample allocation not given. Sampling happened 63 days after the first vaccine or placebo injection. The sample here was peripheral blood, taken in a trial of Ad26.COV2.S vaccine versus placebo. These receptors were obtained from a person between 18 and 65 years old who received the Ad26.COV2.S COVID-19 vaccine or a placebo.

The table lists this clone with a count of one. The chain uses TRBV11-3 and TRBJ2-1; D is unclear. The CDR3 loop spans 13 amino acids. Germline lookup yields CDR1 SGHNT and CDR2 YENEEA. Trimming stripped 6 bases from V and 1 base from J, with 7 bases between. The DNA of the CDR3 is TGTGCCAGCAGTTATTCTTCCTACAATGAGCAGTTCTTC. Its translation: CASSYSSYNEQFF.

V and J are TRBV6-2 or TRBV6-3 and TRBJ2-7; TRBD1 aligns across 9 bases. Germline V lookup: CDR1 MNHEY, CDR2 SVGEGT. The length of the CDR3 is 14 residues. The trim removed 6 bases at V and 3 bases at J, leaving 6 bases unmatched. The CDR3 DNA is TGTGCCAGCAGCCCCGGACAGGGGCTCTACGAGCAGTACGTC. Protein sequence: CASSPGQGLYEQYV.

This sequence joins TRBV24-1 and TRBJ2-5, with TRBD1 as a possible D gene (6 bases). Germline CDR1 and CDR2: KGHDR and SFDVKD. The ends were cut back, 4 bases at V and 3 bases at J, with 11 bases in the middle. CDR3 length: 14 residues. CDR3 bases: TGTGCCACCAGTGACACCCACAGGGAAGAGACCCAGTACTTC. It yields the protein CATSDTHREETQYF.

The V call is TRBV10-2, the J call TRBJ1-2; no clear D gene. The CDR3 consists of 14 residues. The germline V gene encodes CDR1 WSHSY and CDR2 SAAADI. Trimming took 7 bases from V and 0 from J, leaving 12 bases between them. The CDR3 bases are TGCGCCAGCAAGCCGGTTGAGGCTAACTATGGCTACACCTTC. Its translation: CASKPVEANYGYTF.

A single count supports this clone. J is TRBJ2-5 and V is TRBV5-1; 8 positions match TRBD2. This CDR3 has 14 residues. With V trimmed by 4 bases and J by 5 bases, 7 bases remained unmatched. Germline V CDR1 and CDR2: SGHRS, YFSETQ. The CDR3 sequence is CASSGSGGGETQYF. The CDR3 DNA reads as TGCGCCAGCAGCGGGAGCGGGGGAGGGGAGACCCAGTACTTC.

For this clone: Additional DNA sequences in this sample encode the identical CDR3. The chain uses TRBV12-3 or TRBV12-4 and TRBJ2-5, with D possibly being TRBD2 (5 bases). V was cut by 5 bases and J by 4 bases, with 11 bases left in between. The length of the CDR3 is 13 residues. CDR3 DNA sequence: TGTGCCAGCAGTCTCTCAGAGGGAGAGACCCAGTACTTC. Residues: CASSLSEGETQYF.

V gene TRBV5-5 combines with J gene TRBJ1-2; D call uncertain. Germline loops: CDR1 SGHKS, CDR2 YYEKEE (reference sequence). V was pared by 0 bases and J by 1 base, with 13 bases between. This CDR3 contains 16 residues. The CDR3 nucleotides read TGTGCCAGCAGCTTGGAATTCACCTCTTTTAACTATGGCTACACCTTC. Amino acids: CASSLEFTSFNYGYTF.

The count of this clone is one. The rearrangement uses TRBV28 and TRBJ2-5, with no clear D. This CDR3 has 13 amino acids. V lost 2 bases, J lost 5 bases, and 9 bases lay in between. Germline V gives CDR1 MDHEN, CDR2 SYDVKM. CDR3 residues: CASSLNSPETQYF. The CDR3 region has the DNA TGTGCCAGCAGTTTAAACAGTCCGGAGACCCAGTACTTC.

Here the CDR3 DNA reads TGTGCCAGCAGCTTCCTCGGGACTACAAGCACAGATACGCAGTATTTT. It translates to CASSFLGTTSTDTQYF. V is TRBV7-2 and J is TRBJ2-3; 7 bases fit TRBD2. Losses at the gene ends were 3 bases for V and 0 bases for J; bases not matched to a gene: 6. The CDR3 covers 16 residues. CDR1 SGHTA and CDR2 FQGNSA come from the germline V gene.

V and J are TRBV6-1 and TRBJ2-2; perhaps TRBD1 as D (6 bases). This CDR3 comprises 17 residues. The V end lost 1 base, the J end lost 3 bases, and 15 bases lay between the germline ends. Per germline, CDR1 MNHNS and CDR2 SASEGT. The CDR3 here is CASSEESRGFYTGELFF. The CDR3 region has the DNA TGTGCCAGCAGTGAAGAGAGTAGGGGGTTTTACACCGGGGAGCTGTTTTTT.

This clone was recorded only once. The chain employs TRBV30 and TRBJ1-2; D perhaps matches TRBD1 (6 bases). Trimming stripped 5 bases from V and 2 bases from J, with 12 bases between. CDR3 length equals 13 residues. The germline V gene encodes CDR1 GTSNPN and CDR2 SVGIG (reference sequence). CDR3 sequence (DNA): TGTGCCTGGCGGCGGAGGGGGAACTATGGCTACACCTTC. Encoded protein: CAWRRRGNYGYTF.

This chain uses TRBV12-3 or TRBV12-4 with TRBJ1-3; 9 bases match TRBD1. The J segment lost 8 bases and the V segment lost 5 bases, leaving 1 base of the junction unmatched. The CDR3 is made up of 12 amino acids. CDR3 nucleotides: TGTGCCAGCAGTGGACAGGGGTACACCATATATTTT. Translated: CASSGQGYTIYF.

The chain combines TRBV5-1 with TRBJ1-1; a possible D gene is TRBD1 (6 bases). CDR3 length: 13 amino acids. The germline V gene has CDR1 SGHRS and CDR2 YFSETQ. V was cut by 1 base and J by 6 bases, with 10 bases left in between. The chain's CDR3 is CASSLYREAEAFF. CDR3 bases: TGCGCCAGCAGCTTGTACAGGGAGGCTGAAGCTTTCTTT.